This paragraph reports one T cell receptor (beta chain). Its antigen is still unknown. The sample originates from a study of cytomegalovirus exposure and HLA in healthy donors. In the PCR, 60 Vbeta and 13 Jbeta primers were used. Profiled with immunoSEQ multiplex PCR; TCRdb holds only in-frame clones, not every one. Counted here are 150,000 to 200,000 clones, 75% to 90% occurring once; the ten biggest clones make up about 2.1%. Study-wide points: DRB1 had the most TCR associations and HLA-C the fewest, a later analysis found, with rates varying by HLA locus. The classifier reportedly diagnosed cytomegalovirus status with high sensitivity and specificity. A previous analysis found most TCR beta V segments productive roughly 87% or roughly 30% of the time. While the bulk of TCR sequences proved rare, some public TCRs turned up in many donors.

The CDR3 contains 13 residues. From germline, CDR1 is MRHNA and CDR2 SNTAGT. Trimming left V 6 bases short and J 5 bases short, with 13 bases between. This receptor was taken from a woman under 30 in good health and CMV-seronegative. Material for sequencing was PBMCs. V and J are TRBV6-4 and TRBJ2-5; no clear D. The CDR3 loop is CASSASHTETQYF. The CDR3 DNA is TGTGCCAGCAGCGCCTCTCACACGGAGACCCAGTACTTC.